The 4 T cell receptor beta chains given below trace back to one sample, sequenced in a study of regulatory T cells in long-lasting Graves disease. Indicated time point: newly diagnosed GD, antithyroid drugs for less than 3 months. From PBMCs, RNA was extracted and then used to make the TCR library. Building the TCR beta libraries relied on iRepertoire HTBI primers, and CDR3 regions underwent Arm-PCR. TCRdb fed the multiplex PCR reads into MiXCR, producing one record per CDR3 protein. The top ten clones hold approximately 12% of a sample with approximately 470,000 distinct CDR3 sequences, around 15% of them seen once. These data were likewise used in another study, on T cells in Graves' hyperthyroidism and ophthalmopathy.

The sequences come from peripheral blood mononuclear cells (PBMCs), collected at new diagnosis, from a patient treated with antithyroid drugs. These receptors were taken from a man in his forties with Graves disease.

This clonotype came up a few times. The chain recombines TRBV6-2 or TRBV6-3 with TRBJ2-2; 11 positions match TRBD1. CDR1 and CDR2 from the germline V gene are MNHEY and SVGEGT. The CDR3 is 17 residues long. Trimming at V came to 5 bases and at J to 5 bases, leaving 10 bases not matched to a gene. The CDR3 region is CASSRDRGLDQTGELFF. The CDR3 nucleotides are TGTGCCAGCAGTAGGGACAGGGGGTTGGATCAGACCGGGGAGCTGTTTTTT.

V is TRBV28 and J is TRBJ1-5; 9 bases are shared with TRBD1. Per the germline V gene, CDR1 is MDHEN and CDR2 is SYDVKM. This CDR3 has 15 amino acids. Trimming removed 5 bases from V and 4 bases from J; junction bases left unmatched: 6. CDR3 nucleotides: TGTGCCAGCAGTAGCTCCGGGACAGGGAATCAGCCCCAGCATTTT. Amino acids: CASSSSGTGNQPQHF. Complete variable domain (other parts from reference TRBV28 and TRBJ1-5): DVKVTQSSRYLVKRTGEKVFLECVQDMDHENMFWYRQDPGLGLRLIYFSYDVKMKEKGDIPEGYSVSREKKERFSLILESASTNQTSMYLCASSSSGTGNQPQHFGDGTRLSIL.

This clonotype was detected only a few times. The chain couples TRBV12-3 or TRBV12-4 to TRBJ1-5, with no clear D. V was clipped by 3 bases and J by 3 bases, with 12 bases between them. There are 15 residues in the CDR3. In DNA form, the CDR3 reads TGTGCCAGCAGTTTGGGCAGGATAGTCAATCAGCCCCAGCATTTT. This sequence encodes CASSLGRIVNQPQHF.

The chain combines TRBV5-1 with TRBJ1-6; D is possibly TRBD1 (6 bases). Germline CDR1 SGHRS, CDR2 YFSETQ. The CDR3 length is 15 residues. V gave up 0 bases and J gave up 8 bases, with 12 bases separating them. The CDR3 DNA follows: TGCGCCAGCAGCTTGGAGGCCAGGGGCCATTCACCCCTCCACTTT. It specifies CASSLEARGHSPLHF.